The 30 T cell receptor beta chains reported below all come from one sample, sequenced in a study of T cell responses to AZD1222 COVID-19 vaccine. The assay was immunoSEQ multiplex PCR, and TCRdb's table has in-frame clones only and misses some. The sample shows under 200,000 clones, under 95% of them seen only once. The sequenced sample was peripheral blood, obtained 28 days after the second AZD1222 dose. These receptors originate from an adult who received the AZD1222 COVID-19 vaccine.

This clone was seen just once. The rearrangement uses TRBV10-3 and TRBJ1-1; no clear D gene. Germline V CDR1 and CDR2: ENHRY, SYGVKD. This CDR3 has 13 residues. Trimming cost V 8 bases and J 1 base, with 11 bases left between them. This CDR3 is CAIGNRPNTEAFF. CDR3 DNA sequence: TGTGCCATCGGGAACAGACCGAACACTGAAGCTTTCTTT.

The chain is built from TRBV19 and TRBJ1-1; D uncertain. Germline assignment: CDR1 LNHDA and CDR2 SQIVND (reference sequence). The germline V and J ends were trimmed by 3 bases and 0 bases, with 5 bases remaining between them. This CDR3 is 13 amino acids long. In DNA form, the CDR3 reads TGTGCCAGTAGTATGTGGGTGAACACTGAAGCTTTCTTT. It specifies CASSMWVNTEAFF.

The J gene is TRBJ2-5, the V gene TRBV10-2, with TRBD2 as a possible D gene (5 bases). CDR3 length: 15 amino acids. In germline, CDR1 is WSHSY, CDR2 SAAADI. V lost 6 bases, J lost 1 base, and 15 bases lay in between. The CDR3 sequence is CASRPEGGFQETQYF. The CDR3 DNA follows: TGCGCCAGCAGGCCGGAAGGAGGCTTCCAAGAGACCCAGTACTTC.

The chain recombines TRBV21-1 with TRBJ1-5; TRBD1 is taken as the D call from the table, unchecked against the DNA. TRBV21-1 is an annotated pseudogene. CDR3 size: 15 residues. The CDR3 sequence: CASSKAQQGKQPQHF. The CDR3 DNA follows: TGTGCCAGCAGCAAAGCCCAGCAGGGGAAGCAGCCCCAGCATTTT.

This clone has a single count. CDR3 residues: CASALMGPTYEQYF. The CDR3 DNA is TGTGCTAGTGCCCTAATGGGACCTACCTACGAGCAGTACTTC. The rearrangement links TRBV12-5 to TRBJ2-7; D possibly matches TRBD1 or TRBD2 (5 bases each). CDR1 is LGHNT, CDR2 FRNRAP, per germline. The CDR3 is made up of 14 amino acids. The V and J ends lost 7 bases and 2 bases respectively, with 15 bases between them.

V is TRBV12-3 or TRBV12-4 and J is TRBJ2-3; D unresolved. The CDR3 totals 12 residues. Trimming removed 11 bases from V and 8 bases from J, with 17 bases in between. The CDR3 nucleotides are TGTGCCTGCGGCACAGCCTCGTCTACGCAGTATTTT. Translating gives CACGTASSTQYF.

The V gene is TRBV19, the J gene TRBJ2-7; no definite D call. The germline V gene has CDR1 LNHDA and CDR2 SQIVND (reference sequence). V was pared by 1 base and J by 2 bases, with 12 bases between. This CDR3 has 15 residues. As DNA, the CDR3 is TGTGCCAGTAGTATAGGCCCAGGCTCACCCTACGAGCAGTACTTC. It yields the protein CASSIGPGSPYEQYF.

V is TRBV2 and J is TRBJ1-1; D call uncertain. The germline gives CDR1 SNHLY, CDR2 FYNNEI. This CDR3 comprises 12 residues. Trimming removed 6 bases from V and 0 bases from J, with 5 bases in between. CDR3: CASRGLNTEAFF. The CDR3 nucleotides are TGTGCCAGCAGGGGGTTGAACACTGAAGCTTTCTTT.

This chain connects TRBV6-2 or TRBV6-3 to TRBJ1-6; 9 bases are shared with TRBD1. The V segment lost 6 bases and the J segment 10 bases; nucleotides outside the gene matches: 4. This CDR3 contains 13 residues. Germline V gene data show CDR1 as MNHEY and CDR2 as SVGEGT. The CDR3 loop is CASSWTGDSPLHF. The CDR3 DNA is TGTGCCAGCAGCTGGACAGGGGACTCACCCCTCCACTTT.

The chain combines TRBV5-1 with TRBJ2-7; D possibly corresponds to TRBD1 (5 bases). The ends were cut back, 1 base at V and 5 bases at J, with 13 bases in the middle. This CDR3 spans 14 amino acids. Germline lookup yields CDR1 SGHRS and CDR2 YFSETQ. CDR3 coding DNA: TGCGCCAGCAGCTTGCAGGGTTCAGCGAACGAGCAGTACTTC. Its protein product is CASSLQGSANEQYF.

The chain couples TRBV9 to TRBJ1-1; 12 bases match TRBD1. The CDR3 runs 16 residues. The V gene end was trimmed by 5 bases and the J gene end by 1 base; junction bases not matched to a gene: 6. CDR1 is SGDLS, CDR2 YYNGEE, per germline. The CDR3 DNA sequence: TGTGCCAGCAGAACCGGGACAGGGGGCGCGAACACTGAAGCTTTCTTT. Translation gives CASRTGTGGANTEAFF. The entire variable domain, with the rest obtained from reference TRBV9 and TRBJ1-1, is as follows: DSGVTQTPKHLITATGQRVTLRCSPRSGDLSVYWYQQSLDQGLQFLIQYYNGEERAKGNILERFSAQQFPDLHSELNLSSLELGDSALYFCASRTGTGGANTEAFFGQGTRLTVV.

J is TRBJ2-5 and V is TRBV6-6, with D unclear. Trimming cost V 0 bases and J 6 bases, with 11 bases left between them. The CDR3 sequence is 14 residues long. Germline CDR1 MNHNY, CDR2 SVGAGI (reference sequence). CDR3 nucleotides: TGTGCCAGCAGTTACTCCGGGCCTCCGAAGACCCAGTACTTC. It codes for CASSYSGPPKTQYF.

This clone turned up a few times. This CDR3 reads CASSQVFRGMADTQYF. In nucleotides, the CDR3 is TGTGCCAGCAGCCAAGTCTTCCGGGGGATGGCAGATACGCAGTATTTT. The chain carries TRBV14 and TRBJ2-3, with D perhaps matching TRBD2 (6 bases). The length of the CDR3 is 16 residues. The germline V and J ends were trimmed by 1 base and 4 bases, with 15 bases remaining between them. Germline lookup yields CDR1 SGHDN and CDR2 FVKESK.

The gene calls are TRBV4-1 and TRBJ2-3; the D is unclear. The CDR3 runs 13 residues. The V and J ends lost 1 base and 12 bases respectively, with 14 bases between them. Germline lookup yields CDR1 MGHRA and CDR2 YSYEKL. CDR3 in DNA: TGCGCCAGCAGCCAAGCATCCTCCTCTCCCCAGTATTTT. Translation: CASSQASSSPQYF.

This chain links TRBV16 with TRBJ2-1; D may be TRBD2 (6 bases). V was trimmed by 3 bases and J by 5 bases, leaving 8 bases between them. Germline CDR1 and CDR2: KGHSY and FQNENV. The CDR3 covers 13 residues. The CDR3 spells CASSHQRDNEQFF. In DNA, the CDR3 is TGTGCCAGCAGCCACCAGCGGGACAATGAGCAGTTCTTC.

There are a few counts of this clone. J is TRBJ1-6 and V is TRBV6-5; 11 bases are shared with TRBD1. CDR1 is MNHEY and CDR2 is SVGAGI in the germline V gene. There are 15 residues in the CDR3. V lost 6 bases, J lost 10 bases, and 8 bases stayed unmatched. The CDR3 DNA reads as TGTGCCAGCAGCCGCCGGGACAGGGGGTGGTCACCCCTCCACTTT. It specifies CASSRRDRGWSPLHF.

J is TRBJ2-5 and V is TRBV18; 9 nucleotides match TRBD2. Germline V gene sequence: CDR1 KGHSH, CDR2 LQKENI. J lost 6 bases, V lost 2 bases, and 10 bases had no gene match. This CDR3 has 16 residues. The CDR3 DNA reads TGTGCCAGCTCACCAGTAGCGGGAGAGGGGCTGAAGACCCAGTACTTC. This sequence encodes CASSPVAGEGLKTQYF.

Of note for this clone: Because the CDR3 is missing its conserved closing phenylalanine or tryptophan, this is likely a read error. The limits of the CDR3 on the DNA are not certain, so only TCRdb's listed CDR3 is given. This chain uses TRBV14 with TRBJ2-7; the D segment call TRBD1 is taken from the table without a DNA check. The CDR3 is 13 amino acids long, termini counted. Germline assignment: CDR1 SGHDN and CDR2 FVKESK. The CDR3 loop reads CASSQAQAGTISL.

The chain is built from TRBV4-2 and TRBJ1-4; D is undetermined. Germline CDR1 is LGHNA and CDR2 is YNFKEQ. V dropped 3 bases and J dropped 0 bases, with 5 bases sitting between them. The CDR3 spans 14 residues. CDR3 loop: CASSQGPTNEKLFF. The DNA of the CDR3 is TGTGCCAGCAGCCAGGGTCCAACTAATGAAAAACTGTTTTTT.

V is TRBV6-1 and J is TRBJ2-7; D gene ambiguous. The CDR3 is 15 amino acids. Trimming shortened V by 1 base and J by 2 bases, and 12 bases separated the two germline ends. Germline lookup yields CDR1 MNHNS and CDR2 SASEGT. The CDR3 loop is CASSEVRALTYEQYF. For the CDR3, the DNA is TGTGCCAGCAGTGAAGTGCGCGCTCTTACCTACGAGCAGTACTTC.

The table lists this clone with a few counts. The rearrangement joins TRBV5-1 to TRBJ1-1, with 7 bases aligning to TRBD1. Per the germline V gene, CDR1 is SGHRS and CDR2 is YFSETQ. The J segment lost 1 base and the V segment lost 1 base, leaving 4 bases of the junction unmatched. The CDR3 length is 15 residues. CDR3 sequence (DNA): TGCGCCAGCAGCTTGAACAGGGGTGGGAACACTGAAGCTTTCTTT. This codes for CASSLNRGGNTEAFF.

The chain carries TRBV5-6 and TRBJ2-7, with a possible D match to TRBD1 (6 bases). Germline CDR1 reads SGHDT; CDR2 reads YYEEEE. This CDR3 is 15 amino acids long. V lost 3 bases and J 6 bases, leaving 19 bases between the germline ends. CDR3 nucleotide sequence: TGTGCCAGCAGCTGGGCCCGGGACAACCTCGGCGAGCAGTACTTC. It translates to CASSWARDNLGEQYF.

This clone was counted between two and nine times. The V and J genes are TRBV27 and TRBJ2-1; the match to TRBD2 covers 11 bases. The CDR3 sequence is 18 residues long. Per the germline V gene, CDR1 is MNHEY and CDR2 is SMNVEV (reference sequence). V lost 2 bases and J lost 4; bases outside the gene matches: 10. CDR3 bases: TGTGCCAGCAGTTTAAGGCTAGCGGGAGGAGGCCCTTACAATGAGCAGTTCTTC. This gives the protein CASSLRLAGGGPYNEQFF.

The chain couples TRBV28 to TRBJ1-2; D unresolved. The CDR3 runs to 15 residues. CDR1 is MDHEN, CDR2 SYDVKM, per germline. V lost 2 bases and J lost 8, with 18 bases in between. The CDR3 nucleotides read TGTGCCAGCAGTTTAATCTCTTTACGGGAGCTGGGCTACACCTTC. Protein product: CASSLISLRELGYTF.

The chain is built from TRBV25-1 and TRBJ1-3; D uncertain. CDR3 length: 12 residues. Germline CDR1 reads MGHDK; CDR2 reads SYGVNS. The V and J ends lost 7 bases and 0 bases respectively, with 4 bases between them. CDR3 in DNA: TGTGCCAGCACCGGCTCTGGAAACACCATATATTTT. Translating it yields CASTGSGNTIYF. Looking up the rest from reference TRBV25-1 and TRBJ1-3 gives the full variable domain: EADIYQTPRYLVIGTGKKITLECSQTMGHDKMYWYQQDPGMELHLIHYSYGVNSTEKGDLSSESTVSRIRTEHFPLTLESARPSHTSQYLCASTGSGNTIYFGEGSWLTVV.

The chain recombines TRBV10-3 with TRBJ1-2; D gene ambiguous. V was shortened by 0 bases and J by 5 bases, with 13 bases between the two germline ends. This CDR3 contains 15 residues. Germline V gene data show CDR1 as ENHRY and CDR2 as SYGVKD. The chain's CDR3 is CAISESGGGGYGYTF. As DNA, the CDR3 is TGTGCCATCAGTGAGTCGGGCGGAGGTGGATATGGCTACACCTTC.

The chain links TRBV13 to TRBJ2-1; D possibly corresponds to TRBD2 (7 bases). The germline gives CDR1 PRHDT, CDR2 FYEKMQ (reference sequence). The CDR3 covers 15 residues. Trimming removed 2 bases from V and 5 bases from J, with 13 bases in between. This CDR3 is CASSLPAGANNEQFF. CDR3 nucleotide sequence: TGTGCCAGCAGCTTACCCGCGGGGGCAAACAATGAGCAGTTCTTC.

The chain links TRBV27 to TRBJ1-2; 12 positions match TRBD1. V was pared by 4 bases and J by 7 bases, with 16 bases of the junction left unmatched. CDR3 length: 18 residues. Germline values: CDR1 MNHEY, CDR2 SMNVEV (reference sequence). CDR3 coding DNA: TGTGCCAGCAGTTCCTCACCGGGACAGGGGGCGCAAGCGCCTGGCTACACCTTC. Amino acid sequence: CASSSSPGQGAQAPGYTF.

The count of this clone is one. The rearrangement uses TRBV18 and TRBJ2-1; D is ambiguous. This CDR3 has 12 amino acids. CDR1 is KGHSH and CDR2 is LQKENI in the germline V gene. V gave up 0 bases and J gave up 6 bases, with 3 bases separating them. The CDR3 is CASSPPGNEQFF. CDR3 DNA sequence: TGTGCCAGCTCACCACCGGGCAATGAGCAGTTCTTC.

The chain uses TRBV28 and TRBJ1-2, with D unresolved. The CDR3 is 15 amino acids. Germline-derived CDR1 and CDR2 are MDHEN and SYDVKM. The V end lost 3 bases, the J end lost 0 bases, and 11 bases lay between the germline ends. The CDR3 region has the DNA TGTGCCAGCAGTTTTGGATCGACACCTAACTATGGCTACACCTTC. Translated, it gives CASSFGSTPNYGYTF.